A few counts support the clone carrying this TCR beta chain. The record originates from a study of T-cell memory formation after mild COVID-19. TCRdb analysed the 5' RACE reads with MiXCR anew, one entry per CDR3 protein. The sample has over 70,000 distinct CDR3 sequences, roughly an eighth seen once. Trimming shortened V by 3 bases and J by 4 bases, and 23 bases separated the two germline ends. CDR3 length equals 18 residues. The germline gives CDR1 KGHDR, CDR2 SFDVKD. The receptor was isolated from an adult woman who had mild COVID-19 (a few samples of this study predate the infection). Cell type and time point are not known. The chain is built from TRBV24-1 and TRBJ1-2, with D uncertain. The specimen sequenced was PBMCs or a T cell subset sorted from them (not recorded which). DNA of the CDR3: TGTGCCACCAGTGATACGGTCCTAACACCGGCCCTCTCCTATGGCTACACCTTC. Translating it yields CATSDTVLTPALSYGYTF.